This T cell receptor beta chain originates from a study of shared clonotypes between healthy human individuals. Study as a whole: Each donor had three CD4 naive, three CD4 memory, two CD8 naive and one CD8 memory plate. Study results and limitations: Donor scarcity curtailed the genetic and exposure-history diversity represented herein. Sharing across four donors was highest in naive CD4 (roughly 5%) and lowest in memory CD8 (approximately 0.4%).

The protocol was immunoSEQ multiplex PCR, while the TCRdb copy is restricted to in-frame clones and leaves out a portion. Among about 600,000 clones, 95% to 96% were seen once, and the ten largest hold about 0.11%. CD45RO negativity and positive selection for CCR7 defined naive CD8 cells, a population that excluded terminally differentiated effector memory CD45RA+ cells. Note on this clone: What it binds is unknown.

CDR3 length: 17 amino acids. Germline V gene data show CDR1 as LNHDA and CDR2 as SQIVND (reference sequence). Trimming shortened V by 6 bases and J by 2 bases, and 20 bases separated the two germline ends. The sample was naive CD8+ T cells sorted from blood. The receptor comes from a woman aged 25 to 39 in good health. The genes are TRBV19 and TRBJ1-3; TRBD1 might be the D (5 bases). The CDR3 here is CASRRIQYRGAGNTIYF. The CDR3 region has the DNA TGTGCCAGTAGACGCATTCAGTATCGGGGCGCTGGAAACACCATATATTTT.